The 32 T cell receptor beta chains in this list originate from one sample, sequenced in a study of CD8 T cells in ankylosing spondylitis. Via MiXCR, TCRdb re-called the 5' RACE reads, giving one row per CDR3 protein. The sample lists more than 150,000 distinct CDR3 sequences; about 18% were seen once. Sequenced input: blood, either unsorted or a sorted T cell fraction (not recorded which). The receptors come from a male donor under 30 with ankylosing spondylitis or in good health (not recorded which).

This clonotype was recorded many times. The chain links TRBV6-5 to TRBJ1-2, with D possibly matching TRBD1 (5 bases). The CDR3 has 13 amino acids. V lost 6 bases and J 8 bases, leaving 16 bases between the germline ends. Per the germline V gene, CDR1 is MNHEY and CDR2 is SVGAGI. The CDR3 DNA follows: TGTGCCAGCAGCCGGACGGGCCGGGGCGGCTACACCTTC. This sequence encodes CASSRTGRGGYTF.

In its sample, this clonotype was seen many times. V and J are TRBV27 and TRBJ2-3; 8 bases line up with TRBD2. V shed 6 bases, J shed 2 bases, and the junction held 10 bases outside the gene matches. The CDR3 extends over 16 amino acids. CDR1 is MNHEY, CDR2 SMNVEV, per germline (reference sequence). CDR3 coding DNA: TGTGCCAGCAGGAGTATAGCGGGGCTTTCCACAGATACGCAGTATTTT. Its translation is CASRSIAGLSTDTQYF.

This clonotype has a count of ten or more. The CDR3 loop reads CASNQREGRAGELFF. The CDR3 coding sequence is TGTGCCTCGAACCAGCGGGAGGGCCGCGCCGGGGAGCTGTTTTTT. The chain joins TRBV6-5 to TRBJ2-2, with 10 bases lining up with TRBD2. Per the germline V gene, CDR1 is MNHEY and CDR2 is SVGAGI. V lost 11 bases, J lost 6 bases, and 12 bases stayed unmatched. This CDR3 region has 15 residues.

This clonotype was recorded at least ten times. The chain is built from TRBV29-1 and TRBJ2-1; 9 bases are a match to TRBD2. V gave up 4 bases and J gave up 8 bases; unmatched junction bases: 0. The CDR3 loop spans 11 amino acids. Germline V gives CDR1 SQVTM, CDR2 ANQGSEA. The CDR3 nucleotides read TGCAGCGTTGGACTAGCGGATGAGCAGTTCTTC. Its translation: CSVGLADEQFF.

This clonotype was counted many times. V gene TRBV29-1 combines with J gene TRBJ2-7; D gene uncertain. The V end lost 4 bases, the J end lost 2 bases, and 3 bases lay between the germline ends. This CDR3 contains 10 residues. CDR1 is SQVTM and CDR2 is ANQGSEA in the germline V gene. The CDR3 spells CSVVAYEQYF. For the CDR3, the DNA is TGCAGCGTTGTCGCCTACGAGCAGTACTTC.

This clonotype was recorded at least ten times. J is TRBJ2-7 and V is TRBV6-2 or TRBV6-3; unclear D gene. Trimming took 8 bases from V and 6 from J, leaving 8 bases between them. The CDR3 runs to 10 residues. Looked up from germline, CDR1 is MNHEY and CDR2 is SVGEGT. This chain's CDR3 is CASGWFEQYF. The CDR3 coding sequence is TGTGCCAGCGGTTGGTTCGAGCAGTACTTC.

A few counts support this clonotype. This sequence joins TRBV29-1 and TRBJ1-1; TRBD1 aligns across 7 bases. This CDR3 is 16 amino acids long. The germline V gene encodes CDR1 SQVTM and CDR2 ANQGSEA. The junction had 8 bases not matched to a gene; V was cut back by 0 bases and J by 1 base. CDR3 loop: CSVEDVGDRANTEAFF. CDR3 sequence (DNA): TGCAGCGTTGAAGATGTTGGTGACAGGGCGAACACTGAAGCTTTCTTT.

This clonotype was observed at least ten times. The chain combines TRBV12-3 or TRBV12-4 with TRBJ2-3, with a weak D call TRBD2 (5 bases). CDR3 length equals 14 residues. V lost 4 bases and J 6 bases, leaving 14 bases between the germline ends. CDR3 in amino acids: CASSSLALLDTQYF. CDR3 in DNA: TGTGCCAGCAGTTCCCTAGCCCTGCTGGATACGCAGTATTTT.

At least ten counts were recorded for this clonotype. The V and J genes are TRBV5-1 and TRBJ2-1; 9 bases are shared with TRBD2. The V segment lost 4 bases and the J segment 3 bases; nucleotides outside the gene matches: 8. Germline CDR1 reads SGHRS; CDR2 reads YFSETQ. This CDR3 has 16 residues. This chain's CDR3 is CASSGATSGNYNEQFF. The CDR3 DNA is TGCGCCAGCAGCGGGGCGACTAGCGGAAACTACAATGAGCAGTTCTTC.

This clonotype has a count of ten or more. This chain joins TRBV14 and TRBJ1-4, with 7 bases fitting TRBD1. V trimming: 1 base; J trimming: 5 bases; junction bases outside the gene matches: 4. Looked up from germline, CDR1 is SGHDN and CDR2 is FVKESK. This CDR3 is 15 amino acids long. CDR3 coding DNA: TGTGCCAGCAGCCAAGTCCCGGGACAGAATGAAAAACTGTTTTTT. This gives the protein CASSQVPGQNEKLFF.

This clonotype was seen ten or more times. The CDR3 DNA sequence: TGTGCCAGCAGCCCAACCGGGACTAGCGGTACGCAGTATTTT. Encoded protein: CASSPTGTSGTQYF. The chain couples TRBV9 to TRBJ2-3, with 11 bases that match TRBD2. Germline assignment: CDR1 SGDLS and CDR2 YYNGEE. Trimming cost V 4 bases and J 8 bases; bases outside gene matches: 6. The CDR3 runs to 14 residues. Filled out from reference TRBV9 and TRBJ2-3, the complete variable domain reads DSGVTQTPKHLITATGQRVTLRCSPRSGDLSVYWYQQSLDQGLQFLIQYYNGEERAKGNILERFSAQQFPDLHSELNLSSLELGDSALYFCASSPTGTSGTQYFGPGTRLTVL.

The rearrangement uses TRBV5-4 and TRBJ2-3, with D possibly matching TRBD1 (5 bases). The ends were cut back, 4 bases at V and 0 bases at J, with 12 bases in the middle. This CDR3 has 15 amino acids. The germline CDR1 and CDR2 sequences are SGHNT and YYREEE (reference sequence). The DNA for the CDR3 is TGTGCCAGCAGCCGAGAGACAGCTAGCACAGATACGCAGTATTTT. It translates to CASSRETASTDTQYF.

This clonotype was seen at least ten times. V is TRBV20-1 and J is TRBJ2-7; 14 nucleotides line up with TRBD2. The CDR3 is made up of 19 amino acids. CDR1 and CDR2 from the germline V gene are DFQATT and SNEGSKA (reference sequence). The V segment lost 2 bases and the J segment 0 bases; nucleotides outside the gene matches: 12. The CDR3 bases are TGCAGTGCTAGACCCAAGACCGGGACTAGCGGGAGTTTCTCCTACGAGCAGTACTTC. Protein: CSARPKTGTSGSFSYEQYF.

V usage is TRBV12-3 or TRBV12-4 and J usage is TRBJ2-2, with 11 bases identical to TRBD2. V dropped 5 bases and J dropped 2; count of bases not matched to a gene: 10. This CDR3 has 18 residues. The DNA of the CDR3 is TGTGCCAGCAGTCCTAACCTCGGGACTAGCGGAAACACCGGGGAGCTGTTTTTT. Encoded protein: CASSPNLGTSGNTGELFF.

The chain recombines TRBV19 with TRBJ2-1; TRBD2 is a possible D gene (6 bases). The CDR3 is 14 residues long. Trimming removed 0 bases from V and 12 bases from J, with 15 bases in between. Germline CDR1 reads LNHDA; CDR2 reads SQIVND (reference sequence). The CDR3 DNA reads TGTGCCAGTAGTATAGATCCAGTGGGACTTCGGCAGTTCTTC. Translated, it gives CASSIDPVGLRQFF.

This chain connects TRBV28 to TRBJ2-7; D might be TRBD2 (6 bases). Germline V CDR1 and CDR2: MDHEN, SYDVKM. V gave up 3 bases and J gave up 7 bases, with 16 bases separating them. The CDR3 contains 14 residues. CDR3: CASSFGGALREQYF. CDR3 in DNA: TGTGCCAGCAGTTTTGGCGGGGCTCTACGGGAGCAGTACTTC.

This clonotype was seen ten or more times. J is TRBJ2-1 and V is TRBV2, with 7 bases lining up with TRBD2. V gave up 3 bases and J gave up 8 bases; unmatched junction bases: 19. CDR3 length: 18 residues. Germline CDR1 SNHLY, CDR2 FYNNEI. CDR3: CASSEPTSPAPSLDEQFF. The CDR3 region has the DNA TGTGCCAGCAGTGAGCCGACTAGCCCAGCCCCCTCTCTCGATGAGCAGTTCTTC. The whole variable domain, remainder taken from reference TRBV2 and TRBJ2-1, is EPEVTQTPSHQVTQMGQEVILRCVPISNHLYFYWYRQILGQKVEFLVSFYNNEISEKSEIFDDQFSVERPDGSNFTLKIRSTKLEDSAMYFCASSEPTSPAPSLDEQFFGPGTRLTVL.

J is TRBJ2-5 and V is TRBV29-1; D is perhaps TRBD2 (5 bases). CDR1 is SQVTM and CDR2 is ANQGSEA in the germline V gene. The germline V and J ends were trimmed by 0 bases and 0 bases, with 14 bases remaining between them. CDR3 size: 16 residues. Here the CDR3 reads CSVEESSGWDQETQYF. The DNA of the CDR3 is TGCAGCGTTGAAGAGTCGTCGGGATGGGACCAAGAGACCCAGTACTTC.

The genes are TRBV29-1 and TRBJ2-1, with unresolved D. The CDR3 is made up of 13 amino acids. The germline V gene encodes CDR1 SQVTM and CDR2 ANQGSEA. Trimming removed 0 bases at V and 4 bases at J, with 7 bases between. The CDR3 sequence: CSVEDAQYNEQFF. In nucleotides, the CDR3 is TGCAGCGTTGAAGATGCACAGTACAATGAGCAGTTCTTC.

This chain uses TRBV4-2 with TRBJ1-3, with D uncertain. V gave up 0 bases and J gave up 0 bases, with 9 bases separating them. CDR1 is LGHNA, CDR2 YNFKEQ, per germline. The CDR3 runs 16 residues. CDR3 region: CASSQDEYSSGNTIYF. In DNA, the CDR3 is TGTGCCAGCAGCCAAGATGAGTATAGCTCTGGAAACACCATATATTTT.

With regard to this clonotype: It may be a read error: a sequence one base away is much more abundant. This rearrangement joins TRBV12-3 or TRBV12-4 to TRBJ1-1, with TRBD1 matching 7 bases. V lost 6 bases to trimming and J lost 1 base; unmatched junction nucleotides: 2. The CDR3 contains 13 residues. The CDR3 protein is CASRRQGNTEAFF. In DNA, the CDR3 is TGTGCCAGCAGACGACAGGGGAACACTGAAGCTTTCTTT.

This clonotype was seen at least ten times. V usage is TRBV20-1 and J usage is TRBJ2-7; 7 positions match TRBD2. This CDR3 contains 14 residues. With V trimmed by 6 bases and J by 6 bases, 14 bases remained unmatched. From germline, CDR1 is DFQATT and CDR2 SNEGSKA (reference sequence). CDR3 sequence reads: CSAKRTSMEGEQYF. The CDR3 nucleotides are TGCAGTGCCAAAAGGACTAGTATGGAAGGCGAGCAGTACTTC.

This clonotype was seen ten or more times. CDR3: CASRNLAGETDTQYF. The DNA of the CDR3 is TGTGCCAGCAGGAACCTAGCGGGAGAGACAGATACGCAGTATTTT. This sequence joins TRBV7-2 and TRBJ2-3, with 10 nucleotides matching TRBD2. The germline V gene has CDR1 SGHTA and CDR2 FQGNSA. The CDR3 contains 15 residues. V dropped 6 bases and J dropped 3; count of bases not matched to a gene: 6.

The table lists this clonotype with many counts. The CDR3 nucleotides are TGTGCCAGCAGTTCTTGGACAGGGACTGGAAACACCATATATTTT. Its protein is CASSSWTGTGNTIYF. The chain combines TRBV12-3 or TRBV12-4 with TRBJ1-3, with TRBD1 matching over 8 bases. J gave up 2 bases and V 4 bases, and 4 bases lay outside the gene matches. The CDR3 is made up of 15 amino acids.

This clonotype was counted at least ten times. The chain couples TRBV5-1 to TRBJ2-3, with no clear D. Germline loops: CDR1 SGHRS, CDR2 YFSETQ. Trimming stripped 2 bases from V and 4 bases from J, with 14 bases between. This CDR3 has 15 amino acids. The CDR3 spells CASSFLVVSADTQYF. For the CDR3, the DNA is TGCGCCAGCAGCTTTTTGGTAGTATCCGCAGATACGCAGTATTTT.

Ten or more counts support this clonotype. The chain's CDR3 is CAISRDEGETQYF. CDR3 bases: TGTGCCATCAGTCGTGATGAGGGAGAGACCCAGTACTTC. The V and J genes are TRBV10-3 and TRBJ2-5; D may be TRBD2 (5 bases). The V gene's germline CDR1 is ENHRY and CDR2 SYGVKD. The CDR3 has 13 amino acids. V gave up 5 bases and J gave up 4 bases, with 11 bases separating them.

At least ten counts were recorded for this clonotype. The J gene is TRBJ2-1, the V gene TRBV18; 12 bases agree with TRBD2. The germline gives CDR1 KGHSH, CDR2 LQKENI. The J segment lost 6 bases and the V segment lost 0 bases, leaving 3 bases of the junction unmatched. The CDR3 has 16 amino acids. The CDR3 reads CASSPPTSGSLNEQFF. The CDR3 DNA reads as TGTGCCAGCTCACCACCGACTAGCGGGAGTCTCAATGAGCAGTTCTTC.

This clonotype was seen repeatedly, ten times or more. This sequence joins TRBV2 and TRBJ2-3; the D call may be TRBD1 or TRBD2 (5 bases each). V was clipped by 4 bases and J by 6 bases, with 17 bases between them. From germline, CDR1 is SNHLY and CDR2 FYNNEI. The CDR3 spans 15 residues. The CDR3 region has the DNA TGTGCCAGCAGTGTAACGGGGCCACCACGGGATACGCAGTATTTT. Translated: CASSVTGPPRDTQYF.

At least ten counts were recorded for this clonotype. This chain's CDR3 is CASSSGRLAVSYNEQFF. The CDR3 region has the DNA TGTGCCAGCAGCTCTGGTCGACTAGCGGTCTCCTACAATGAGCAGTTCTTC. The chain couples TRBV7-8 to TRBJ2-1, with 9 bases aligning to TRBD2. Germline values: CDR1 SGHVS, CDR2 FQNEAQ. The junction had 7 bases not matched to a gene; V was cut back by 4 bases and J by 0 bases. The CDR3 is 17 amino acids.

This clonotype came up many times. V and J are TRBV28 and TRBJ2-7; D possibly corresponds to TRBD1 (6 bases). Between the trimmed V and J ends, which lost 5 bases and 2 bases, there was a span of 13 bases. Looked up from germline, CDR1 is MDHEN and CDR2 is SYDVKM. The CDR3 loop spans 14 amino acids. The CDR3 loop reads CASSAETGTYEQYF. CDR3 sequence (DNA): TGTGCCAGCAGTGCCGAGACAGGTACCTACGAGCAGTACTTC.

This clonotype was picked up many times. This chain joins TRBV6-5 and TRBJ1-2, with D perhaps TRBD1 (5 bases). The CDR3 extends over 14 amino acids. The germline gives CDR1 MNHEY, CDR2 SVGAGI. Trimming pared 0 bases from V and 12 bases from J, leaving 17 bases between. CDR3 residues: CASSYSGQGARNTF. The CDR3 DNA is TGTGCCAGCAGTTACTCAGGGCAGGGAGCTCGCAACACCTTC.

This clonotype was seen repeatedly, ten times or more. The chain joins TRBV30 to TRBJ2-3; no clear D gene. The ends were cut back, 3 bases at V and 5 bases at J, with 12 bases in the middle. The CDR3 is 13 residues long. Germline CDR1 reads GTSNPN; CDR2 reads SVGIG (reference sequence). CDR3 coding DNA: TGTGCCTGGAGGACGAAGGGTGTAGATACGCAGTATTTT. This codes for CAWRTKGVDTQYF.